What follows are 23 T cell receptor beta chains derived from one specimen sequenced in a study of blood T cell repertoires in COVID-19 (dated by TCRdb to 2020 to 2022). Library construction relied on the immunoSEQ multiplex PCR assay. Held by TCRdb, this immuneACCESS table contains in-frame sequences only and omits some clones. Under half of the omission traces to an unresolved V gene where checked; the cause of the rest is unknown. The sample table shows under 30,000 clones, and roughly 85% are seen once. 9% to 9.5% of the sample comes from the top ten. The material sequenced was peripheral blood. The receptors were sampled from a human donor in a cohort sampled during active COVID-19.

The chain combines TRBV6-2 or TRBV6-3 with TRBJ1-6; D not certain. Germline V gene data show CDR1 as MNHEY and CDR2 as SVGEGT. This CDR3 is 13 amino acids long. Trimming stripped 6 bases from V and 8 bases from J, with 11 bases between. CDR3 in amino acids: CASSTQAYSPLHF. The DNA of the CDR3 is TGTGCCAGCAGCACCCAGGCGTATTCACCCCTCCACTTT.

This clone has only a few counts. The CDR3 protein is CASSFAGGSTDTQYF. For the CDR3, the DNA is TGCGCCAGCAGCTTCGCGGGGGGGAGCACAGATACGCAGTATTTT. The chain carries TRBV5-1 and TRBJ2-3; 9 bases match TRBD2. V lost 2 bases, J lost 0 bases, and 1 base stayed unmatched. This CDR3 has 15 residues. Germline V lookup: CDR1 SGHRS, CDR2 YFSETQ. Full variable domain (missing parts from reference TRBV5-1 and TRBJ2-3): KAGVTQTPRYLIKTRGQQVTLSCSPISGHRSVSWYQQTPGQGLQFLFEYFSETQRNKGNFPGRFSGRQFSNSRSEMNVSTLELGDSALYLCASSFAGGSTDTQYFGPGTRLTVL.

The rearrangement joins TRBV27 to TRBJ2-5, with 10 bases lining up with TRBD2. The germline V gene encodes CDR1 MNHEY and CDR2 SMNVEV (reference sequence). The CDR3 contains 19 residues. V trimming: 2 bases; J trimming: 0 bases; junction bases outside the gene matches: 12. The DNA for the CDR3 is TGTGCCAGCAGTTTAGTAAAGCCCAGCGGGAGGGGGTACCAAGAGACCCAGTACTTC. It encodes CASSLVKPSGRGYQETQYF.

This chain joins TRBV10-2 and TRBJ1-1; a possible D gene is TRBD1 (5 bases). V was pared by 6 bases and J by 0 bases, with 11 bases between. This CDR3 spans 14 amino acids. CDR1 WSHSY and CDR2 SAAADI come from the germline V gene. The CDR3 spells CASRPGGVNTEAFF. The CDR3 bases are TGCGCCAGCAGGCCTGGGGGGGTGAACACTGAAGCTTTCTTT.

This chain uses TRBV2 with TRBJ2-7; D gene uncertain. The length of the CDR3 is 11 residues. Trimming shortened V by 0 bases and J by 6 bases, and 3 bases separated the two germline ends. CDR1 and CDR2 from the germline V gene are SNHLY and FYNNEI. CDR3 region: CASSEASEQYF. The DNA of the CDR3 is TGTGCCAGCAGTGAAGCCAGCGAGCAGTACTTC.

This chain joins TRBV6-2 or TRBV6-3 and TRBJ2-1, with 7 nucleotides matching TRBD2. The CDR3 is 14 residues long. The germline V gene encodes CDR1 MNHEY and CDR2 SVGEGT. The junction had 6 bases not matched to a gene; V was cut back by 5 bases and J by 5 bases. DNA of the CDR3: TGTGCCAGCAGTACTAGCGTTCAAAACAATGAGCAGTTCTTC. Residues: CASSTSVQNNEQFF.

The V and J genes are TRBV19 and TRBJ2-2, with 8 bases matching TRBD1. The CDR3 runs 18 residues. Germline trimming cut 5 bases from V and 6 bases from J; bases unmatched to any gene: 17. Per the germline V gene, CDR1 is LNHDA and CDR2 is SQIVND (reference sequence). The DNA of the CDR3 is TGTGCCAGTAGTCCCATTACTGGACAGGGAAGGGCACCCGGGGAGCTGTTTTTT. Translated: CASSPITGQGRAPGELFF.

The chain is built from TRBV27 and TRBJ2-7; D may be TRBD2 (5 bases). V was cut by 6 bases and J by 4 bases, with 19 bases left in between. The germline CDR1 and CDR2 sequences are MNHEY and SMNVEV (reference sequence). The length of the CDR3 is 15 residues. CDR3 nucleotide sequence: TGTGCCAGCAGGCCCAGGACGGGGTTTGAGTACGAGCAGTACTTC. Translated, it gives CASRPRTGFEYEQYF.

The chain has TRBV29-1 and TRBJ1-1, with 12 bases lining up with TRBD1. The ends lost 4 bases at V and 8 bases at J; junction bases unmatched: 8. This CDR3 has 14 amino acids. From germline, CDR1 is SQVTM and CDR2 ANQGSEA. The CDR3 here is CSVAVGQGAIEAFF. The CDR3, as DNA: TGCAGCGTTGCCGTGGGACAGGGGGCAATCGAAGCTTTCTTT.

This chain connects TRBV5-8 to TRBJ1-2, with TRBD1 matching over 8 bases. The CDR3 is 12 amino acids. Germline V gene lookup returns CDR1 SGHTS and CDR2 YDEGEE. Trimming took 4 bases from V and 7 from J; bases not matched to a gene: 3. The CDR3 spells CASSLDRVGYTF. CDR3 DNA: TGTGCCAGCAGCCTGGACAGGGTTGGCTACACCTTC.

This rearrangement joins TRBV11-3 to TRBJ2-5; no firm D call. Trimming took off 1 base at V and 4 bases at J, with 7 bases between the two ends. The CDR3 runs to 13 residues. Per the germline V gene, CDR1 is SGHNT and CDR2 is YENEEA. The DNA of the CDR3 is TGTGCCAGCAGCTTAGTCCTCCTAGAGACCCAGTACTTC. This translates into CASSLVLLETQYF.

V usage is TRBV25-1 and J usage is TRBJ2-1; TRBD1 aligns across 9 bases. Germline trimming cut 6 bases from V and 6 bases from J; bases unmatched to any gene: 12. Per germline, CDR1 MGHDK and CDR2 SYGVNS. The CDR3 runs to 16 residues. This chain's CDR3 is CASSPPGQGLGNEQFF. The CDR3 DNA reads as TGTGCCAGCAGCCCCCCCGGACAGGGGCTGGGCAATGAGCAGTTCTTC.

With regard to this clone: At one of its ends the junction is not consistent with the germline gene, which may arise from a read error. The sample carries other DNA sequences with the same CDR3. The chain employs TRBV5-1 and TRBJ2-7; the match to TRBD2 covers 7 bases. This CDR3 is built from 16 residues. CDR1 SGHRS and CDR2 YFSETQ come from the germline V gene. CDR3 in amino acids: CASSLGPGGSSYEQYF. DNA for the CDR3: TGCGCTAGCAGCCTTGGCCCGGGGGGATCTTCCTACGAGCAGTACTTC.

This clone has just a few counts. J is TRBJ1-1 and V is TRBV6-1; no clear D gene. V lost 2 bases and J lost 0, with 4 bases in between. Germline CDR1 MNHNS, CDR2 SASEGT. There are 13 residues in the CDR3. The CDR3 sequence: CASSELLNTEAFF. The CDR3 coding sequence is TGTGCCAGCAGTGAACTATTGAACACTGAAGCTTTCTTT.

The V call is TRBV5-1, the J call TRBJ1-3; D is possibly TRBD1 (5 bases). The CDR3 spans 15 residues. Per the germline V gene, CDR1 is SGHRS and CDR2 is YFSETQ. The V gene lost 2 bases and the J gene lost 1 base, with 10 bases spanning the gap. The CDR3 DNA reads as TGCGCCAGCAGCTTAGGGGCCCCTTCTGGAAACACCATATATTTT. It translates to CASSLGAPSGNTIYF.

The chain carries TRBV15 and TRBJ1-4, with D possibly TRBD1 on 6 matching bases. Germline CDR1 is LNHNV and CDR2 is YYDKDF (reference sequence). CDR3 length: 15 amino acids. V was shortened by 0 bases and J by 3 bases, with 8 bases between the two germline ends. The CDR3 loop is CATSRDQGSNEKLFF. In DNA form, the CDR3 reads TGTGCCACCAGCAGAGATCAGGGGTCTAATGAAAAACTGTTTTTT. Using reference TRBV15 and TRBJ1-4 for the parts outside the CDR3, the full variable domain is DAMVIQNPRYQVTQFGKPVTLSCSQTLNHNVMYWYQQKSSQAPKLLFHYYDKDFNNEADTPDNFQSRRPNTSFCFLDIRSPGLGDTAMYLCATSRDQGSNEKLFFGSGTQLSVL.

This clone was recorded a few times. CDR3 nucleotides: TGTGCCAGCAGCCATATATCCAGGTGGAACACTGAAGCTTTCTTT. Its protein product is CASSHISRWNTEAFF. The chain uses TRBV11-2 and TRBJ1-1; D gene unclear. The germline V and J ends were trimmed by 5 bases and 1 base, with 14 bases remaining between them. Germline V lookup: CDR1 SGHAT, CDR2 FQNNGV. The CDR3 has 15 residues.

In its sample, this clone is medium-sized. This sample also contains other DNA sequences that code for the same CDR3. This rearrangement joins TRBV7-6 to TRBJ1-2, with a weak D call TRBD1 (6 bases). The CDR3 contains 13 residues. From germline, CDR1 is SGHVS and CDR2 FNYEAQ. Trimming left V 6 bases short and J 4 bases short, with 12 bases between. CDR3 DNA: TGTGCCAGCAGTCCCACAGGGATCTATGGCTACACCTTC. Residues: CASSPTGIYGYTF.

The chain carries TRBV10-3 and TRBJ1-4; 9 bases are shared with TRBD1. Trimming took 0 bases from V and 2 from J; bases not matched to a gene: 10. The CDR3 covers 19 residues. Germline V CDR1 and CDR2: ENHRY, SYGVKD. CDR3 coding DNA: TGTGCCATCAGTGAGTCCGGGGGACAGGGAGTTCTTACTAATGAAAAACTGTTTTTT. It specifies CAISESGGQGVLTNEKLFF.

The rearrangement uses TRBV7-2 and TRBJ1-4, with TRBD1 as a possible D gene (6 bases). This CDR3 contains 13 residues. The ends were cut back, 6 bases at V and 11 bases at J, with 16 bases in the middle. Germline CDR1 is SGHTA and CDR2 is FQGNSA. This CDR3 reads CASSLPGALKLFF. The CDR3 DNA follows: TGTGCCAGCAGTTTACCAGGGGCGTTGAAACTGTTTTTT.

The V and J genes are TRBV5-4 and TRBJ1-2, with 10 positions matching TRBD1. Germline V CDR1 and CDR2: SGHNT, YYREEE (reference sequence). V shed 3 bases and J 3 bases; nucleotides not matched to a gene: 5. CDR3 length: 15 residues. The CDR3 DNA sequence: TGTGCCAGCAGCTCGCGACAGGGGGCATACTATGGCTACACCTTC. It encodes CASSSRQGAYYGYTF.

The chain is built from TRBV5-1 and TRBJ1-1; D not certain. The germline gives CDR1 SGHRS, CDR2 YFSETQ. The CDR3 has 14 amino acids. V gave up 1 base and J gave up 4 bases, with 11 bases separating them. CDR3 nucleotides: TGCGCCAGCAGCTTGTCCTTACGGAGCACTGAAGCTTTCTTT. It translates to CASSLSLRSTEAFF.

The chain recombines TRBV5-5 with TRBJ2-7; D is ambiguous. Per the germline V gene, CDR1 is SGHKS and CDR2 is YYEKEE (reference sequence). The CDR3 runs 15 residues. V was cut by 1 base and J by 3 bases, with 14 bases left in between. The CDR3 spells CASSLLDTPDYEQYF. Written as DNA, the CDR3 is TGTGCCAGCAGCTTGCTTGACACCCCGGACTACGAGCAGTACTTC.